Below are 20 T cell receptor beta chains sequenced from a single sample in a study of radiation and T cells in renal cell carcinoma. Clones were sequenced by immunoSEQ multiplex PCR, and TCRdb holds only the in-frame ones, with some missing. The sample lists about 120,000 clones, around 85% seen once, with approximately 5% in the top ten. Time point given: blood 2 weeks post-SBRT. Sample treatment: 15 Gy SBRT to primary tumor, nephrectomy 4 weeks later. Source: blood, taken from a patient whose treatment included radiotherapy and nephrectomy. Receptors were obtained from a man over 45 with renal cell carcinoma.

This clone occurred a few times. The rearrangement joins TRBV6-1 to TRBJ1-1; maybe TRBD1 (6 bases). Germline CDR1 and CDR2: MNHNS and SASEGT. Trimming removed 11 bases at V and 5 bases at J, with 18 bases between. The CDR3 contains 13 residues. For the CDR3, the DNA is TGTGCCGGGGAGGGGGGGTCGCGTACTGAAGCTTTCTTT. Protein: CAGEGGSRTEAFF.

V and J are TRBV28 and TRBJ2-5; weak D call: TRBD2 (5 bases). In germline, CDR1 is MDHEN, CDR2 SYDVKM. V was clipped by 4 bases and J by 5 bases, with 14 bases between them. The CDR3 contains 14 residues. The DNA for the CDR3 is TGTGCCAGCAGTTCTCGGGGATTCGGCGAGACCCAGTACTTC. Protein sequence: CASSSRGFGETQYF.

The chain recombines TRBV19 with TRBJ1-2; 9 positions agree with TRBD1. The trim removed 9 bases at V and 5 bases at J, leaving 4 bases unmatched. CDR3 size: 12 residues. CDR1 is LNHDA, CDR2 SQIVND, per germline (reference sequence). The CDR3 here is CASHDRGYGYTF. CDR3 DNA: TGTGCCAGCCATGACAGGGGGTATGGCTACACCTTC.

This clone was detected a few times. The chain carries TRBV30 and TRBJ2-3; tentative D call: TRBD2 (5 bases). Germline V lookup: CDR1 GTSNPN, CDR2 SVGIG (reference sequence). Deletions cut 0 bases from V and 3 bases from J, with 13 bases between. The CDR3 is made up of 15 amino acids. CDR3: CAWSVGGSETDTQYF. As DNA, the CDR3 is TGTGCCTGGAGTGTAGGCGGGTCCGAAACAGATACGCAGTATTTT.

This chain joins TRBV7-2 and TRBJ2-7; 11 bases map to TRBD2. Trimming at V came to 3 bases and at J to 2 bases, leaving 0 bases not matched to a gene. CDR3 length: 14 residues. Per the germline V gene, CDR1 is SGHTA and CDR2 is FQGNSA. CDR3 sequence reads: CASSLTSGAYEQYF. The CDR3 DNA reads TGTGCCAGCAGCTTGACTAGCGGGGCCTACGAGCAGTACTTC.

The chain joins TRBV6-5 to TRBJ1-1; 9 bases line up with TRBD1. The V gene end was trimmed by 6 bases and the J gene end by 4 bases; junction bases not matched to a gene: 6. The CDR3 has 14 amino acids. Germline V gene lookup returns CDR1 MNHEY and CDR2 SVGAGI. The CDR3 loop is CASSPTGGPTEAFF. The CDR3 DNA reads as TGTGCCAGCAGCCCTACAGGGGGCCCCACTGAAGCTTTCTTT.

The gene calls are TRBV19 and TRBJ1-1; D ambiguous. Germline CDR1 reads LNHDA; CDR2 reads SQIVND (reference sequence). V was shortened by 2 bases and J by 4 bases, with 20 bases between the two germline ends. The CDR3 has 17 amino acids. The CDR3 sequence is CASSIIRTRRGGTEAFF. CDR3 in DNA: TGTGCCAGTAGTATAATCAGGACGCGGCGGGGAGGCACTGAAGCTTTCTTT.

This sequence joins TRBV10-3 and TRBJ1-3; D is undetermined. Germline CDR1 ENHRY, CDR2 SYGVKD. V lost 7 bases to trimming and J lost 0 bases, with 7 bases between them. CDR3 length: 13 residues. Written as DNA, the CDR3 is TGTGCCATCAAGGCGATCTCTGGAAACACCATATATTTT. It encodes CAIKAISGNTIYF.

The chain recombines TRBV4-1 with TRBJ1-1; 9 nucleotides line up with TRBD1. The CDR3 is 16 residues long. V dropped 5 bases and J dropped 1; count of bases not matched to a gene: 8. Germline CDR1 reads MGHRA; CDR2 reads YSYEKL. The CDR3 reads CASSARQGGRNTEAFF. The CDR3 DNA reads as TGCGCCAGCAGCGCCCGACAGGGGGGCCGGAACACTGAAGCTTTCTTT.

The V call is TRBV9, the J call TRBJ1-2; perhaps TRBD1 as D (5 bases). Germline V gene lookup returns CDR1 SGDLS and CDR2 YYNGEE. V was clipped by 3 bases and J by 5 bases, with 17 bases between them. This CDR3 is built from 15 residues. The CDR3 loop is CASSGGPGPGYGYTF. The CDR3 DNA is TGTGCCAGCAGCGGGGGACCGGGCCCCGGGTATGGCTACACCTTC.

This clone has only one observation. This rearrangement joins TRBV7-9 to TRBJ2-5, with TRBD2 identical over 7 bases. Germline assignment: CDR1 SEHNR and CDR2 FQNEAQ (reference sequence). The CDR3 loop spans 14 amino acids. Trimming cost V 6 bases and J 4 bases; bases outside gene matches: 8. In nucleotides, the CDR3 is TGTGCCAGCAGACTCTCGGGAGGTGGAGAGACCCAGTACTTC. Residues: CASRLSGGGETQYF. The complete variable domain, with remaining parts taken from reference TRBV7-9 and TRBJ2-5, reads DTGVSQNPRHKITKRGQNVTFRCDPISEHNRLYWYRQTLGQGPEFLTYFQNEAQLEKSRLLSDRFSAERPKGSFSTLEIQRTEQGDSAMYLCASRLSGGGETQYFGPGTRLLVL.

The CDR3 region has the DNA TGTGCCAGTAGTACCTCGGGACTCGGCAATCAGCCCCAGCATTTT. Translating it yields CASSTSGLGNQPQHF. V and J are TRBV19 and TRBJ1-5; D is possibly TRBD1 (5 bases). Trimming pared 4 bases from V and 2 bases from J, leaving 12 bases between. The CDR3 runs 15 residues. CDR1 is LNHDA, CDR2 SQIVND, per germline (reference sequence).

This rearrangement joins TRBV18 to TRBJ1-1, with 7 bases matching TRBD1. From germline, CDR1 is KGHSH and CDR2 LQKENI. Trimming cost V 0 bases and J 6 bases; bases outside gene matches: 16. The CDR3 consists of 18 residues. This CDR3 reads CASSPPGGGAQRRSEAFF. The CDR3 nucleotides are TGTGCCAGCTCACCACCGGGAGGGGGCGCACAGAGACGGTCTGAAGCTTTCTTT.

DNA of the CDR3: TGTGCCAGCAGCCAAGCAGGGGGTCGGGAGCAGTACTTC. This sequence encodes CASSQAGGREQYF. The chain combines TRBV14 with TRBJ2-7; 7 bases align to TRBD1. The germline V gene has CDR1 SGHDN and CDR2 FVKESK. The CDR3 loop spans 13 amino acids. J gave up 7 bases and V 1 base, and 4 bases lay outside the gene matches.

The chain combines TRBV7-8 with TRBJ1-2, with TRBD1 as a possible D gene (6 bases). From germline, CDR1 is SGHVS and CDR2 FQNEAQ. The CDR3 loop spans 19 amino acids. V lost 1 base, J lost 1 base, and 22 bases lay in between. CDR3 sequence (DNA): TGTGCCAGCAGCTTAGTTCCGGGGGCAATTTCTAGCTTTAACTATGGCTACACCTTC. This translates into CASSLVPGAISSFNYGYTF.

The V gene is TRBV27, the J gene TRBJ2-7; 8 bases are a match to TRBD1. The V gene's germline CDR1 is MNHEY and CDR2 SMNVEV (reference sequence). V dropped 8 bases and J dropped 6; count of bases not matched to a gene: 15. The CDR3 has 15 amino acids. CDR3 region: CASGDRGAFYPEQYF. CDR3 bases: TGTGCCAGCGGTGACAGGGGTGCCTTCTACCCCGAGCAGTACTTC.

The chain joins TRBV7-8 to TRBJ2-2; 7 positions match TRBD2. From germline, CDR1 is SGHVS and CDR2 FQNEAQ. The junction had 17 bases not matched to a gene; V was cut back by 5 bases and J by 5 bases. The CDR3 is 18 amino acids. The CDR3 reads CASSPQFRSSGITGELFF. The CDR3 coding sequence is TGTGCCAGCAGCCCCCAATTTAGGTCTAGCGGAATAACCGGGGAGCTGTTTTTT.

CDR3 in DNA: TGCGCCAGCAGCTTGGACGGGGATGTTAGTCAGCCCCAGCATTTT. It yields the protein CASSLDGDVSQPQHF. V and J are TRBV5-1 and TRBJ1-5, with D uncertain. Germline CDR1 and CDR2: SGHRS and YFSETQ. V lost 0 bases to trimming and J lost 6 bases, with 13 bases between them. The CDR3 totals 15 residues.

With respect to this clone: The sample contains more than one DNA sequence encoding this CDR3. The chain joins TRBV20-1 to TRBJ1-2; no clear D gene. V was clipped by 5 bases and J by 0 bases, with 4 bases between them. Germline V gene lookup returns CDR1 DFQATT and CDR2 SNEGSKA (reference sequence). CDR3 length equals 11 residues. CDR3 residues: CSASANYGYTF. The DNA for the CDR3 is TGCAGTGCTTCAGCTAACTATGGCTACACCTTC.

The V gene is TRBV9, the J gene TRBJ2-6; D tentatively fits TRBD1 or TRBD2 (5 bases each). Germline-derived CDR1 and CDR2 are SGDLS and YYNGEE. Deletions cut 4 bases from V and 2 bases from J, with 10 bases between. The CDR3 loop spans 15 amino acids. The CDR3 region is CASSPQGAGANVLTF. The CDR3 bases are TGTGCCAGCAGCCCCCAGGGAGCTGGGGCCAACGTCCTGACTTTC.